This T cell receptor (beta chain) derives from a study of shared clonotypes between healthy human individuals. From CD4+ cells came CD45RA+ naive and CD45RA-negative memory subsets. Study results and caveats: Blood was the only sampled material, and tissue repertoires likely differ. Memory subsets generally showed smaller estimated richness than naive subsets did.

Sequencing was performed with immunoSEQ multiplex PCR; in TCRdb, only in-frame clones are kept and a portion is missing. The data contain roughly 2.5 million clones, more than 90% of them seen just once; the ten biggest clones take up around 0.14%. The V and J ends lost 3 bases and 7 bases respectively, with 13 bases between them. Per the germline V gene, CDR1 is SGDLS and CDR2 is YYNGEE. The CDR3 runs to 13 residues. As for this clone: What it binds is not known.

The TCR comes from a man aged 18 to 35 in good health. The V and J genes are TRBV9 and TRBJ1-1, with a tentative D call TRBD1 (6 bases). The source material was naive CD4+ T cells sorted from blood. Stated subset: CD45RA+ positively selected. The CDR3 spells CASSADSGNEAFF. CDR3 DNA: TGTGCCAGCAGCGCGGACAGCGGGAATGAAGCTTTCTTT.